This T cell receptor beta chain is drawn from a study of T cell responses to AZD1222 COVID-19 vaccine. A few counts support this clone. The target antigen is unknown. Clones were read by immunoSEQ multiplex PCR, and TCRdb kept only the in-frame ones, dropping some. The sample contains 150,000 to 160,000 clones, around 85% of which appear only once. Study-wide results and limits: Across the whole spike, CD4 TCRs peaked at regions 160-218 and 743-854. An increase in Spike-specific TCR breadth and depth was observed after two AZD1222 doses. Repertoires were obtained solely post-peak T cell response. Unmutated variant regions reportedly attract nearly half of all spike-specific TCRs.

The sequencing here drew on peripheral blood, taken on day 0 of MenACWY control vaccination. The receptor's source is an adult in good health.

The CDR3 loop reads CSASTWQGGNQPQHF. CDR3 bases: TGCAGTGCTAGTACTTGGCAGGGAGGCAATCAGCCCCAGCATTTT. The chain is built from TRBV20-1 and TRBJ1-5, with a possible D match to TRBD1 (5 bases). Germline CDR1 and CDR2: DFQATT and SNEGSKA (reference sequence). Trimming cost V 3 bases and J 2 bases, with 14 bases left between them. The CDR3 has 15 residues.